The 4 T cell receptor beta chains given below trace back to one sample, sequenced in a study of blood T cell repertoires in COVID-19. Only in-frame clones appear in the TCRdb table, and some are missing; sequencing was by immunoSEQ multiplex PCR. Among about 430,000 clones listed, around 87% were seen once. The sample taken for sequencing was PBMCs or T cells enriched from blood (not recorded which). These receptors were taken from a man in his thirties or forties who had recovered from COVID-19.

The rearrangement links TRBV19 to TRBJ1-5; D not resolved. Trimming pared 3 bases from V and 2 bases from J, leaving 14 bases between. Germline CDR1 LNHDA, CDR2 SQIVND (reference sequence). CDR3 length: 16 residues. The CDR3 bases are TGTGCCAGTAGTATCCAGTCTCAGAGGGGCAATCAGCCCCAGCATTTT. Its translation is CASSIQSQRGNQPQHF.

This clone was observed a few times. V usage is TRBV28 and J usage is TRBJ2-1, with 10 bases fitting TRBD2. With 6 bases clipped from V and 0 bases from J, the junction kept 14 bases outside the gene matches. This CDR3 is built from 19 residues. CDR1 MDHEN and CDR2 SYDVKM come from the germline V gene. The CDR3 loop is CASRNSGLANIFSYNEQFF. The CDR3 DNA reads as TGTGCCAGCAGAAATTCGGGACTAGCGAACATCTTCTCCTACAATGAGCAGTTCTTC.

The V gene is TRBV2, the J gene TRBJ2-1; D may be TRBD2 (5 bases). Germline loops: CDR1 SNHLY, CDR2 FYNNEI. The CDR3 extends over 14 amino acids. The V gene lost 3 bases and the J gene lost 5 bases, with 11 bases spanning the gap. CDR3 bases: TGTGCCAGCAGTGACCGGGGTGGGGACAATGAGCAGTTCTTC. This sequence encodes CASSDRGGDNEQFF.

The rearrangement joins TRBV30 to TRBJ1-5; D is undetermined. Germline V gene lookup returns CDR1 GTSNPN and CDR2 SVGIG (reference sequence). This CDR3 is built from 12 residues. DNA of the CDR3: TGTGCGGTCGAGGTCGTTGGTCAGCCCCAGCATTTT. Translating gives CAVEVVGQPQHF.